What follows are 3 T cell receptor beta chains derived from one specimen sequenced in a study of identical twins. TCRdb reprocessed the 5' RACE reads with MiXCR, giving one entry per CDR3 protein. This table has 1.5 million to 2 million distinct CDR3 sequences, 32% appearing once. The sequenced sample consisted of cord blood. All receptors derive from a newborn girl in good health.

This clonotype has just a few counts. The chain employs TRBV20-1 and TRBJ2-7; D may be TRBD1 or TRBD2 (5 bases each). Gene TRBJ2-5 matches the end of the DNA better, so the J call may be wrong. Per germline, CDR1 DFQATT and CDR2 SNEGSKA (reference sequence). The CDR3 covers 11 residues. CDR3 protein: CSAIDGGTQYF. The DNA of the CDR3 is TGCAGTGCTATAGATGGGGGGACCCAGTACTTC.

The table lists this clonotype with a few counts. The rearrangement uses TRBV20-1 and TRBJ2-4, with D possibly matching TRBD1 (5 bases). The V and J ends lost 5 bases and 15 bases respectively, with 14 bases between them. CDR3 length equals 10 residues. Per the germline V gene, CDR1 is DFQATT and CDR2 is SNEGSKA (reference sequence). CDR3 nucleotide sequence: TGCAGTGCTTCAGGGCGTCACCTGTACTTC. Its translation: CSASGRHLYF.

This clonotype occurred a few times. The chain employs TRBV7-9 and TRBJ1-2; D is uncertain. V shed 2 bases and J shed 8 bases, with 6 bases lying between them. The CDR3 covers 11 residues. Germline-derived CDR1 and CDR2 are SEHNR and FQNEAQ (reference sequence). The CDR3 sequence: CASSLQAGYTF. CDR3 sequence (DNA): TGTGCCAGCAGCTTACAGGCCGGCTACACCTTC.